This T cell receptor beta chain was captured in a study of beta chain features in type 1 diabetes. Expressed TCRB transcripts were sequenced, since all the RNA that had been isolated was reverse transcribed. Sequenced by immunoSEQ multiplex PCR; TCRdb stores in-frame clones only, minus some. The data contain over 350,000 clones, over 13% of them seen just once; the ten biggest clones take up more than 0.015%. Germline CDR1 reads KGHSH; CDR2 reads LQKENI. The CDR3 extends over 13 amino acids. V was trimmed by 6 bases and J by 4 bases, leaving 12 bases between them. The clonotype was recovered from a woman between 18 and 29 years old in good health. The sample comprised naive CD4+ T cells from blood. The chain uses TRBV18 and TRBJ1-1; D perhaps matches TRBD1 (5 bases). The CDR3 sequence is CASSQTETTEAFF. The CDR3, as DNA: TGTGCCAGCTCCCAGACAGAGACCACTGAAGCTTTCTTT.